Listed here are 9 T cell receptor beta chains from one sample, sequenced in a study of PD-1 blockade in classical Hodgkin lymphoma (dated by TCRdb to 2018 to 2020). Per the publication, the time point label means: cycle 2 day 1 (C2D1) of nivolumab. Every trial patient had relapsed after autologous stem cell transplantation, and cohorts A, B and C differed in prior brentuximab vedotin exposure. The library was prepared using the immunoSEQ multiplex PCR assay. TCRdb's version of the immuneACCESS table is confined to in-frame rearrangements and falls short of the full clone set. An unresolved V gene accounts for under half of the shortfall where checked; the remainder is of unknown origin. Counted in this sample were about 110,000 clones; nearly 90% of them appeared once. About 20% of the sample is in the top ten clones. The sequenced sample was peripheral blood mononuclear cells (PBMCs), obtained before the second cycle of nivolumab. These receptor sequences come from a human donor with classical Hodgkin lymphoma.

The chain is built from TRBV6-5 and TRBJ1-5; D call uncertain. From germline, CDR1 is MNHEY and CDR2 SVGAGI. Trimming stripped 5 bases from V and 4 bases from J, with 9 bases between. This CDR3 is built from 13 residues. CDR3 loop: CASSPTENQPQHF. DNA for the CDR3: TGTGCCAGCAGTCCCACTGAGAATCAGCCCCAGCATTTT.

The chain employs TRBV6-5 and TRBJ1-1; D is perhaps TRBD1 (6 bases). Looked up from germline, CDR1 is MNHEY and CDR2 is SVGAGI. The V end was cut by 4 bases, the J end by 7 bases, with 13 bases between. The CDR3 loop spans 13 amino acids. In nucleotides, the CDR3 is TGTGCCAGCAGTTCGGACAGAACGAATGAAGCTTTCTTT. Translated: CASSSDRTNEAFF.

CDR3 coding DNA: TGCGCCAGCAGCTCTCTGGGGAGCGGGAGGACTGGGTATGAGCAGTTCTTC. Amino acid sequence: CASSSLGSGRTGYEQFF. This chain uses TRBV5-1 with TRBJ2-1; 9 bases map to TRBD2. The CDR3 contains 17 residues. The V gene end was trimmed by 3 bases and the J gene end by 8 bases; junction bases not matched to a gene: 15. Germline-derived CDR1 and CDR2 are SGHRS and YFSETQ.

The gene calls are TRBV4-2 and TRBJ2-5; the D gene is possibly TRBD2 (5 bases). The CDR3 runs to 15 residues. Trimming left V 0 bases short and J 4 bases short, with 12 bases between. The germline V gene encodes CDR1 LGHNA and CDR2 YNFKEQ. CDR3 loop: CASSQDGDLRETQYF. The CDR3 nucleotides are TGTGCCAGCAGCCAAGACGGGGATCTGAGAGAGACCCAGTACTTC.

The chain combines TRBV20-1 with TRBJ1-4; the D is unclear. Germline loops: CDR1 DFQATT, CDR2 SNEGSKA (reference sequence). CDR3 length equals 11 residues. The V and J ends lost 2 bases and 7 bases respectively, with 5 bases between them. The CDR3 spells CSARPVEKLFF. The DNA for the CDR3 is TGCAGTGCTAGACCTGTTGAAAAACTGTTTTTT.

This chain joins TRBV19 and TRBJ2-1; maybe TRBD1 (6 bases). The CDR3 is made up of 15 amino acids. V dropped 2 bases and J dropped 9 bases, with 17 bases sitting between them. Germline V gives CDR1 LNHDA, CDR2 SQIVND (reference sequence). In DNA form, the CDR3 reads TGTGCCAGTAGTATACCTTACGGGACAAAAAGTGAGCAGTTCTTC. This translates into CASSIPYGTKSEQFF. Supplemented by reference TRBV19 and TRBJ2-1, the full variable domain reads DGGITQSPKYLFRKEGQNVTLSCEQNLNHDAMYWYRQDPGQGLRLIYYSQIVNDFQKGDIAEGYSVSREKKESFPLTVTSAQKNPTAFYLCASSIPYGTKSEQFFGPGTRLTVL.

The gene calls are TRBV16 and TRBJ1-2; possible D gene TRBD1, 5 bases. The CDR3 totals 12 residues. With 7 bases removed from V and 4 bases from J, the gap between germline ends came to 10 bases. From germline, CDR1 is KGHSY and CDR2 FQNENV. CDR3 in amino acids: CASNGHFYGYTF. CDR3 nucleotide sequence: TGTGCCAGCAACGGACACTTCTATGGCTACACCTTC.

J is TRBJ1-6 and V is TRBV7-9; D is perhaps TRBD1 (6 bases). CDR1 and CDR2 from the germline V gene are SEHNR and FQNEAQ (reference sequence). V lost 2 bases to trimming and J lost 7 bases, with 15 bases between them. The CDR3 sequence is 16 residues long. CDR3 sequence reads: CASSLFVQGRNSPLHF. In DNA form, the CDR3 reads TGTGCCAGCAGCTTATTCGTACAGGGTAGGAATTCACCCCTCCACTTT.

The chain uses TRBV9 and TRBJ2-5; weak D call: TRBD2 (6 bases). Trimming pared 4 bases from V and 5 bases from J, leaving 18 bases between. Germline CDR1 is SGDLS and CDR2 is YYNGEE. This CDR3 region has 15 residues. The CDR3: CASSPQTGGWETQYF. CDR3 sequence (DNA): TGTGCCAGCAGCCCCCAAACCGGGGGATGGGAGACCCAGTACTTC.